One sample yielded the 5 T cell receptor beta chains listed below, sequenced in a study of cytotoxic CD8 clonotypes in ibrutinib-treated CLL. Sequencing used immunoSEQ multiplex PCR; TCRdb keeps in-frame clones, though not all of them. The table has about 69,000 clones, 80% seen once. This specimen consisted of PBMCs, obtained at disease progression, from a patient treated with ibrutinib. These receptors all stem from a human donor with chronic lymphocytic leukemia.

This rearrangement joins TRBV6-5 to TRBJ2-1; D uncertain. CDR1 MNHEY and CDR2 SVGAGI come from the germline V gene. The CDR3 has 14 residues. V lost 3 bases to trimming and J lost 8 bases, with 14 bases between them. In DNA form, the CDR3 reads TGTGCCAGCAGTTATGTCTCACTCGGCCATGAGCAGTTCTTC. It translates to CASSYVSLGHEQFF.

V and J are TRBV19 and TRBJ1-2; D is uncertain. V lost 5 bases and J 1 base, leaving 8 bases between the germline ends. The CDR3 has 13 residues. Germline-derived CDR1 and CDR2 are LNHDA and SQIVND (reference sequence). The CDR3 sequence: CASSSEINYGYTF. In DNA form, the CDR3 reads TGTGCCAGTAGTTCCGAGATTAACTATGGCTACACCTTC.

The chain couples TRBV19 to TRBJ2-6; a possible D gene is TRBD2 (5 bases). This CDR3 is 15 amino acids long. V lost 8 bases and J 4 bases, leaving 15 bases between the germline ends. Germline values: CDR1 LNHDA, CDR2 SQIVND (reference sequence). CDR3 loop: CASGEKAPGANVLTF. The DNA for the CDR3 is TGTGCCAGTGGGGAGAAGGCCCCCGGGGCCAACGTCCTGACTTTC. Based on the CDR3 plus reference TRBV19 and TRBJ2-6, the full variable domain is DGGITQSPKYLFRKEGQNVTLSCEQNLNHDAMYWYRQDPGQGLRLIYYSQIVNDFQKGDIAEGYSVSREKKESFPLTVTSAQKNPTAFYLCASGEKAPGANVLTFGAGSRLTVL.

The chain couples TRBV5-1 to TRBJ2-7, with 7 bases matching TRBD2. V trimming: 0 bases; J trimming: 4 bases; junction bases outside the gene matches: 7. CDR1 and CDR2 (germline): SGHRS, YFSETQ. The CDR3 extends over 15 amino acids. The CDR3 region has the DNA TGCGCCAGCAGCTTGGGAGGTAGCGGGTTTTACGAGCAGTACTTC. Amino acids: CASSLGGSGFYEQYF.

This chain uses TRBV7-3 with TRBJ2-3; 12 nucleotides align to TRBD2. Germline loops: CDR1 SGHTA, CDR2 FQGTGA. This CDR3 has 16 amino acids. Trimming at V came to 3 bases and at J to 4 bases, leaving 5 bases not matched to a gene. CDR3 coding DNA: TGTGCCAGCAGCTTCCAAGGACTAGCGGGATCAGATACGCAGTATTTT. Translating gives CASSFQGLAGSDTQYF.